This entry lists 11 T cell receptor beta chains sequenced from one sample in a study of beta chain features in type 1 diabetes. Study-wide points: All four CD4+ subsets of Type 1 diabetes patients contained TCRB CDR3s that were moderately but significantly shorter.

Since all of the isolated RNA was reverse transcribed, expressed TCRB transcripts were what got sequenced. Some clones are missing from TCRdb's copy, which holds only in-frame ones; the method was immunoSEQ multiplex PCR. The sample lists roughly 24,000 clones; around 68% were seen once. These receptors are not linked to any known antigen. Input material: Tregs from blood. The receptors were sampled from a man younger than 35 with type 1 diabetes.

This clone has just a few counts. This CDR3 is CASGVGRSGTEAFF. The CDR3 bases are TGTGCCAGCGGGGTGGGGAGATCGGGCACTGAAGCTTTCTTT. The V gene is TRBV28, the J gene TRBJ1-1; D ambiguous. Germline V lookup: CDR1 MDHEN, CDR2 SYDVKM. V dropped 8 bases and J dropped 4 bases, with 17 bases sitting between them. CDR3 length: 14 residues.

The V call is TRBV5-1, the J call TRBJ2-2; 8 nucleotides agree with TRBD2. CDR3 length: 14 amino acids. Trimming removed 9 bases from V and 1 base from J; junction bases left unmatched: 5. The germline CDR1 and CDR2 sequences are SGHRS and YFSETQ. The CDR3 reads CATKLAVNTGELFF. CDR3 nucleotides: TGCGCCACCAAACTAGCGGTGAACACCGGGGAGCTGTTTTTT.

The chain joins TRBV7-2 to TRBJ2-3, with D perhaps matching TRBD2 (7 bases). The V gene lost 6 bases and the J gene lost 6 bases, with 19 bases spanning the gap. In germline, CDR1 is SGHTA, CDR2 FQGNSA. CDR3 size: 15 residues. For the CDR3, the DNA is TGTGCCAGCAGTCCCCCGGCGGGGGCACGGGATACGCAGTATTTT. Amino acid sequence: CASSPPAGARDTQYF.

The J gene is TRBJ2-1, the V gene TRBV5-1; 14 bases match TRBD2. Germline V lookup: CDR1 SGHRS, CDR2 YFSETQ. Losses at the gene ends were 3 bases for V and 5 bases for J; bases not matched to a gene: 7. The CDR3 is 17 amino acids. CDR3 sequence (DNA): TGCGCCAGCAGCTCACCGGGACTAGCGGGAGCTAACAATGAGCAGTTCTTC. Residues: CASSSPGLAGANNEQFF.

The V gene is TRBV5-1, the J gene TRBJ2-6; 7 nucleotides agree with TRBD1. With 5 bases clipped from V and 4 bases from J, the junction kept 3 bases outside the gene matches. CDR3 length equals 14 residues. Germline CDR1 and CDR2: SGHRS and YFSETQ. In DNA, the CDR3 is TGCGCCAGCAGGACAGGGAAGGGGGCCAACGTCCTGACTTTC. Its protein is CASRTGKGANVLTF. Combining the CDR3 with reference TRBV5-1 and TRBJ2-6 gives the whole variable domain KAGVTQTPRYLIKTRGQQVTLSCSPISGHRSVSWYQQTPGQGLQFLFEYFSETQRNKGNFPGRFSGRQFSNSRSEMNVSTLELGDSALYLCASRTGKGANVLTFGAGSRLTVL.

The chain employs TRBV30 and TRBJ2-3; 7 nucleotides match TRBD2. V lost 2 bases, J lost 5 bases, and 4 bases stayed unmatched. CDR3 length: 13 residues. Germline V CDR1 and CDR2: GTSNPN, SVGIG (reference sequence). CDR3 DNA sequence: TGTGCCTGGAGTAGTGGGGGGGGAGATACGCAGTATTTT. Protein product: CAWSSGGGDTQYF.

The V gene is TRBV27, the J gene TRBJ2-1, with D possibly TRBD2 on 6 matching bases. The ends were cut back, 7 bases at V and 1 base at J, with 14 bases in the middle. Germline values: CDR1 MNHEY, CDR2 SMNVEV (reference sequence). The CDR3 length is 15 residues. CDR3 bases: TGTGCCAGCACAACTAGCCGGTATTCCTACAATGAGCAGTTCTTC. This encodes CASTTSRYSYNEQFF.

This chain joins TRBV19 and TRBJ2-5; 8 nucleotides align to TRBD1. Trimming at V came to 1 base and at J to 5 bases, leaving 9 bases not matched to a gene. Germline-derived CDR1 and CDR2 are LNHDA and SQIVND (reference sequence). The CDR3 has 16 amino acids. The CDR3 is CASSIGGQGQGETQYF. The CDR3 bases are TGTGCCAGTAGTATAGGCGGACAGGGTCAAGGGGAGACCCAGTACTTC.

The V gene is TRBV11-2, the J gene TRBJ1-2, with unresolved D. The CDR3 loop spans 13 amino acids. Trimming cost V 3 bases and J 2 bases, with 7 bases left between them. Per germline, CDR1 SGHAT and CDR2 FQNNGV. Written as DNA, the CDR3 is TGTGCCAGCAGCTTCGGTCCGAACTATGGCTACACCTTC. This sequence encodes CASSFGPNYGYTF.

The rearrangement joins TRBV11-2 to TRBJ2-7; 7 positions match TRBD1. Germline CDR1 reads SGHAT; CDR2 reads FQNNGV. CDR3 size: 16 residues. J lost 7 bases, V lost 2 bases, and 14 bases had no gene match. The CDR3 region is CASSLSGTAVSGEQYF. The CDR3 DNA is TGTGCCAGCAGCTTATCCGGGACAGCCGTCTCAGGAGAGCAGTACTTC.

The chain uses TRBV5-1 and TRBJ2-7, with a tentative D call TRBD2 (7 bases). Deletions cut 0 bases from V and 6 bases from J, with 19 bases between. Germline V gene data show CDR1 as SGHRS and CDR2 as YFSETQ. The CDR3 is 16 residues long. CDR3 sequence: CASSLAGGGMSPEQYF. CDR3 nucleotides: TGCGCCAGCAGCTTGGCGGGCGGGGGCATGTCCCCCGAGCAGTACTTC.